This T cell receptor beta chain was recorded in a study of blood T cell repertoires in COVID-19. This clone was picked up one time. TCRdb's table, derived via immunoSEQ multiplex PCR, lists solely in-frame clones and lacks some. Here the sample spans around 60,000 clones, nearly 90% being singletons. J was trimmed by 8 bases and V by 5 bases; bases with no gene match: 9. CDR3 length equals 15 residues. CDR1 is MNHEY, CDR2 SMNVEV, per germline (reference sequence). The V gene is TRBV27, the J gene TRBJ2-2, with 9 bases lining up with TRBD2. Sequenced: peripheral blood. The sequence came from a man between 60 and 70 years old with active COVID-19. CDR3 in amino acids: CASSPLAGVSGELFF. CDR3 bases: TGTGCCAGCAGTCCGTTAGCGGGAGTATCTGGGGAGCTGTTTTTT.